One and the same sample provided the 28 T cell receptor beta chains below, sequenced in a study of T cell clonality in common variable immunodeficiency. The table came from immunoSEQ multiplex PCR; TCRdb's copy has only in-frame clones and leaves some out. The sample is made up of more than 65,000 clones, none counted only once. Sequenced sample: peripheral blood mononuclear cells. These receptors all stem from a person between 18 and 69 years old in good health.

This clone appeared many times. The CDR3 end falls 3 residues outside the read, so it is completed with the germline J gene. The rearrangement joins TRBV7-6 to TRBJ2-1, with 10 bases lining up with TRBD1. The J segment lost 6 bases and the V segment lost 6 bases, leaving 8 bases of the junction unmatched. This CDR3 comprises 15 residues. Germline CDR1 is SGHVS and CDR2 is FNYEAQ. CDR3 protein: CASSRGQGPSNEQFF. The sequenced CDR3 bases are TGTGCCAGCAGTAGGGGACAGGGGCCTTCCAATGAG.

The sample holds many counts of this clone. Coverage ceases 3 residues before the CDR3 finishes, and the germline J gene fills in the end. V is TRBV19 and J is TRBJ2-3; D remains unclear. The CDR3 consists of 12 residues. Germline V gives CDR1 LNHDA, CDR2 SQIVND (reference sequence). V gave up 6 bases and J gave up 1 base, with 5 bases separating them. The CDR3 DNA, read in part, is TGTGCCAGTAGGTCCGGCACAGATACG. This encodes CASRSGTDT. The CDR3 in its entirety is CASRSGTDTQYF.

A few counts support this clone. Sequencing ends 3 residues short of the CDR3 end; the germline J gene provides the rest. V usage is TRBV18 and J usage is TRBJ2-5, with D perhaps matching TRBD2 (5 bases). CDR3 size: 15 residues. V lost 6 bases, J lost 5 bases, and 19 bases lay in between. Per germline, CDR1 KGHSH and CDR2 LQKENI. Here the CDR3 reads CASSTTATPGETQYF. Partial CDR3 DNA: TGTGCCAGCTCGACCACAGCCACACCGGGGGAGACC.

In this sample, this clone turned up many times. The read is 3 residues too short to cover the CDR3 end, so that end is filled in from the germline J gene. The rearrangement joins TRBV20-1 to TRBJ2-7; 7 bases map to TRBD2. Losses at the gene ends were 6 bases for V and 2 bases for J; bases not matched to a gene: 7. Germline-derived CDR1 and CDR2 are DFQATT and SNEGSKA (reference sequence). The CDR3 totals 13 residues. The CDR3 DNA, read in part, is TGCAGTGCCATCTCCCTAGCGGCCTACGAG. It encodes CSAISLAAYE. The CDR3 in full is CSAISLAAYEQYF.

A word on this clone: The CDR3 end is not reached by the read, which stops 3 residues before it; the germline J gene fills it in. This chain uses TRBV7-8 with TRBJ2-1, with TRBD2 matching 10 bases. Trimming took 6 bases from V and 4 from J; bases not matched to a gene: 6. The CDR3 consists of 15 residues. Germline CDR1 SGHVS, CDR2 FQNEAQ. The CDR3 sequence is CASSILAGYYNEQFF. CDR3 DNA (partial): TGTGCCAGCAGTATACTAGCGGGATATTACAATGAG.

This clone has at least ten counts. Read data end 3 residues before the CDR3 end; the end is taken from the germline J gene. The chain couples TRBV9 to TRBJ2-3, with TRBD2 matching over 8 bases. CDR1 is SGDLS and CDR2 is YYNGEE in the germline V gene. V dropped 2 bases and J dropped 6; count of bases not matched to a gene: 5. This CDR3 is built from 14 residues. The CDR3 bases that were read are TGTGCCAGCAGCGTCAGCGGGAGTTTGGATACG. This gives the protein CASSVSGSLDT. The full CDR3 protein reads CASSVSGSLDTQYF. The variable domain in full, with the rest retrieved from reference TRBV9 and TRBJ2-3, is DSGVTQTPKHLITATGQRVTLRCSPRSGDLSVYWYQQSLDQGLQFLIQYYNGEERAKGNILERFSAQQFPDLHSELNLSSLELGDSALYFCASSVSGSLDTQYFGPGTRLTVL.

The sample holds many counts of this clone. The CDR3 goes on 3 residues after the read ends, and that part is filled in from the germline J gene. The rearrangement uses TRBV7-2 and TRBJ2-7, with 11 bases matching TRBD2. J gave up 2 bases and V 3 bases, and 3 bases lay outside the gene matches. Germline V gene lookup returns CDR1 SGHTA and CDR2 FQGNSA. The CDR3 extends over 15 amino acids. Partial CDR3 DNA: TGTGCCAGCAGCTTTATAGCGGGAGGGCCCTACGAG. It translates to CASSFIAGGPYE. From start to end, the CDR3 is CASSFIAGGPYEQYF.

This clone was counted at least ten times. The read ends 3 residues shy of where the CDR3 ends; the end is completed using the germline J gene. The V and J genes are TRBV6-2 or TRBV6-3 and TRBJ1-4; no definite D call. The CDR3 extends over 13 amino acids. Between the trimmed V and J ends, which lost 7 bases and 3 bases, there was a span of 9 bases. Per germline, CDR1 MNHEY and CDR2 SVGEGT. CDR3 in amino acids: CASIKGPNEKLFF. The CDR3 DNA, read in part, is TGTGCCAGCATCAAGGGCCCTAATGAAAAA.

At least ten counts were recorded for this clone. The read ends 3 residues shy of where the CDR3 ends; the end is completed using the germline J gene. The rearrangement uses TRBV5-6 and TRBJ2-7, with 7 bases identical to TRBD2. CDR1 and CDR2 (germline): SGHDT, YYEEEE. CDR3 length equals 15 residues. Trimming at V came to 5 bases and at J to 3 bases, leaving 11 bases not matched to a gene. The CDR3 bases that were read are TGTGCCAGCAGATTCTCTCCCAGCGGGGTCTACGAG. This codes for CASRFSPSGVYE. The full-length CDR3 reads as CASRFSPSGVYEQYF. Full variable domain (rest looked up from reference TRBV5-6 and TRBJ2-7): DAGVTQSPTHLIKTRGQQVTLRCSPKSGHDTVSWYQQALGQGPQFIFQYYEEEERQRGNFPDRFSGHQFPNYSSELNVNALLLGDSALYLCASRFSPSGVYEQYFGPGTRLTVT.

This clone was counted at least ten times. An end of the junction differs from the germline gene, which may be a read error. The read terminates 3 residues ahead of where the CDR3 ends, so the germline J gene completes it. The rearrangement joins TRBV7-7 to TRBJ2-4; TRBD1 aligns across 7 bases. This CDR3 spans 16 amino acids. Germline lookup yields CDR1 SSHAT and CDR2 FNYEAQ (reference sequence). The CDR3 protein is CASSFKVGTAKNIQYF. The CDR3 DNA, read in part, is TGTGCTAGCAGCTTTAAGGTAGGGACAGCTAAAAACATT. Full variable domain (rest looked up from reference TRBV7-7 and TRBJ2-4): GAGVSQSPRYKVTKRGQDVTLRCDPISSHATLYWYQQALGQGPEFLTYFNYEAQPDKSGLPSDRFSAERPEGSISTLTIQRTEQRDSAMYRCASSFKVGTAKNIQYFGAGTRLSVL.

This clone was detected ten times or more. The sequence runs out 3 residues before the end of the CDR3; the remainder is reconstructed from the germline J gene. The chain recombines TRBV7-9 with TRBJ1-2, with D tentatively TRBD1 (5 bases). CDR1 and CDR2 from the germline V gene are SEHNR and FQNEAQ (reference sequence). This CDR3 is built from 14 residues. CDR3 protein: CASSSYQGWGGYTF. CDR3 bases read: TGTGCCAGCAGCTCATATCAGGGATGGGGAGGC.

There are many counts of this clone. The read stops 3 residues short of the end of the CDR3; the missing end is completed from the germline J gene. The gene calls are TRBV7-3 and TRBJ2-1, with D tentatively TRBD2 (7 bases). V lost 1 base and J 5 bases, leaving 12 bases between the germline ends. CDR1 and CDR2 (germline): SGHTA, FQGTGA. This CDR3 spans 15 amino acids. CDR3 region: CASSLIRGGDNEQFF. The sequenced CDR3 bases are TGTGCCAGCAGCTTAATAAGGGGGGGAGACAATGAG.

There are many counts of this clone. The sequence runs out 3 residues before the end of the CDR3; the remainder is reconstructed from the germline J gene. The gene calls are TRBV5-1 and TRBJ2-7; TRBD1 aligns across 11 bases. The V and J ends lost 5 bases and 4 bases, in that order; junction bases with no gene match: 5. This CDR3 has 14 amino acids. Germline V gene lookup returns CDR1 SGHRS and CDR2 YFSETQ. Here the CDR3 reads CASRAGTGGYEQYF. The covered CDR3 bases are TGCGCCAGCAGAGCCGGGACAGGGGGTTACGAG.

This clone was recorded many times. The CDR3 end lies 3 residues beyond the end of the read and is filled in from the germline J gene. The chain employs TRBV5-5 and TRBJ2-7; TRBD2 is a possible D gene (5 bases). This CDR3 contains 14 residues. V lost 4 bases to trimming and J lost 1 base, with 12 bases between them. Germline V gives CDR1 SGHKS, CDR2 YYEKEE (reference sequence). CDR3: CASSPDSFSYEQYF. Partial CDR3 DNA: TGTGCCAGCAGCCCGGACTCTTTTTCCTACGAG.

This clone was counted many times. The CDR3 extends 3 residues past the end of the read, so its final part is completed from the germline J gene. The rearrangement joins TRBV30 to TRBJ2-2; 8 bases fit TRBD2. Germline V gives CDR1 GTSNPN, CDR2 SVGIG (reference sequence). The CDR3 spans 14 residues. V was clipped by 2 bases and J by 4 bases; unmatched bases: 3. CDR3 protein: CAWSPAGVTGELFF. The covered CDR3 bases are TGTGCCTGGAGTCCAGCGGGAGTCACCGGGGAG.

This clone was seen many times. The CDR3 end is not reached by the read, which stops 3 residues before it; the germline J gene fills it in. The chain uses TRBV20-1 and TRBJ1-5, with D possibly being TRBD1 (6 bases). The V gene lost 1 base and the J gene lost 3 bases, with 22 bases spanning the gap. Germline V CDR1 and CDR2: DFQATT, SNEGSKA (reference sequence). The length of the CDR3 is 18 residues. The CDR3 protein is CSARAFGRGSSNNQPQHF. Partial CDR3 DNA: TGCAGTGCTAGAGCTTTTGGCAGGGGAAGTAGTAACAATCAGCCC.

This clone has ten or more counts. Partial CDR3 DNA: TGTGCCAGCAGCTGGGTGGGCGGGAGTAATGTGGAG. Protein sequence: CASSWVGGSNVE. The whole CDR3 sequence reads CASSWVGGSNVELFF. The V and J genes are TRBV7-2 and TRBJ2-2, with TRBD2 identical over 7 bases. Sequencing ends 3 residues short of the CDR3 end; the germline J gene provides the rest. Unmatched junction bases numbered 12, after V lost 4 bases and J lost 10 bases. CDR1 is SGHTA and CDR2 is FQGNSA in the germline V gene. The CDR3 runs 15 residues. Complete variable domain (other parts from reference TRBV7-2 and TRBJ2-2): GAGVSQSPSNKVTEKGKDVELRCDPISGHTALYWYRQSLGQGLEFLIYFQGNSAPDKSGLPSDRFSAERTGGSVSTLTIQRTQQEDSAVYLCASSWVGGSNVELFFGEGSRLTVL.

This clone was observed many times. The read terminates 3 residues before the CDR3 end, so the remaining end is supplied by the germline J gene. The chain links TRBV11-3 to TRBJ2-3; TRBD1 might be the D (6 bases). The CDR3 is 15 residues long. CDR1 and CDR2 from the germline V gene are SGHNT and YENEEA. Trimming pared 5 bases from V and 0 bases from J, leaving 12 bases between. Incomplete CDR3 DNA: TGTGCCAGCAGCCCAGGGACAACTAGCACAGATACG. It translates to CASSPGTTSTDT. The full CDR3 sequence reads CASSPGTTSTDTQYF.

This clone was found many times. The read ends 3 residues early relative to the CDR3; the germline J gene fills the gap. This chain joins TRBV5-4 and TRBJ2-2; 7 nucleotides align to TRBD1. There are 12 residues in the CDR3. Germline lookup yields CDR1 SGHNT and CDR2 YYREEE (reference sequence). Losses at the gene ends were 10 bases for V and 2 bases for J; bases not matched to a gene: 2. The part of the CDR3 DNA that was read is TGTGCCGGGACAGCTAACACCGGGGAG. Its protein is CAGTANTGE. The CDR3 in its entirety is CAGTANTGELFF.

On this clone: The sequence runs out 3 residues before the end of the CDR3; the remainder is reconstructed from the germline J gene. The rearrangement uses TRBV2 and TRBJ1-4, with TRBD1 as a possible D gene (5 bases). Germline V lookup: CDR1 SNHLY, CDR2 FYNNEI. The germline V and J ends were trimmed by 8 bases and 10 bases, with 14 bases remaining between them. There are 12 residues in the CDR3. The CDR3 DNA, read in part, is TGTGCCAGCGGGGGGGAGGGGCGAAAA. It encodes CASGGEGRK. The complete CDR3 protein is CASGGEGRKLFF.

This clone was recorded many times. The read terminates 3 residues before the CDR3 end, so the remaining end is supplied by the germline J gene. This chain uses TRBV5-1 with TRBJ2-7, with D tentatively TRBD1 or TRBD2 (6 bases each). The CDR3 spans 15 residues. Germline CDR1 reads SGHRS; CDR2 reads YFSETQ. The V and J ends lost 4 bases and 3 bases respectively, with 17 bases between them. The sequenced part of the CDR3 DNA is TGCGCCAGCAGCCCGGCGGGACAAGCAGGCTACGAG. This codes for CASSPAGQAGYE. The CDR3 in full is CASSPAGQAGYEQYF.

This clone was detected many times. The CDR3 end falls 3 residues outside the read, so it is completed with the germline J gene. The gene calls are TRBV20-1 and TRBJ2-7, with 14 bases matching TRBD2. This CDR3 is 14 amino acids long. Germline V CDR1 and CDR2: DFQATT, SNEGSKA (reference sequence). After removal of 1 base from V and 5 bases from J, the junction contained 1 base not matched to a gene. The part of the CDR3 DNA that was read is TGCAGTGCTAGAGGACTAGCGGGGGGGGACGAG. This gives the protein CSARGLAGGDE. The entire CDR3 protein is CSARGLAGGDEQYF.

In its sample, this clone was seen many times. The chain's CDR3 is CASSAATNPGGEQYF. CDR3 DNA (partial): TGTGCCAGCAGCGCAGCTACTAACCCCGGGGGCGAG. This chain links TRBV9 with TRBJ2-7; D is perhaps TRBD2 (6 bases). The CDR3 is cut off 3 residues early in the read; its end comes from the germline J gene. The V gene's germline CDR1 is SGDLS and CDR2 YYNGEE. V shed 3 bases and J shed 6 bases, with 19 bases lying between them. This CDR3 region has 15 residues.

This clone was recorded at least ten times. The CDR3 is cut off 3 residues early in the read; its end comes from the germline J gene. The chain joins TRBV19 to TRBJ2-6; maybe TRBD1 (6 bases). V was clipped by 8 bases and J by 0 bases, with 17 bases between them. This CDR3 comprises 17 residues. Looked up from germline, CDR1 is LNHDA and CDR2 is SQIVND (reference sequence). The sequenced part of the CDR3 DNA is TGTGCCAGTGCTAAACAGGGCGTCCGCTCTGGGGCCAACGTC. Its translation is CASAKQGVRSGANV. The entire CDR3 is CASAKQGVRSGANVLTF.

This clone was recorded a few times. Read sequence stops 3 residues before the CDR3 end, and the germline J gene provides the missing end. This chain joins TRBV7-8 and TRBJ2-7, with 7 bases lining up with TRBD2. Trimming took 5 bases from V and 0 from J; bases not matched to a gene: 10. Per the germline V gene, CDR1 is SGHVS and CDR2 is FQNEAQ. There are 16 residues in the CDR3. The CDR3 region is CASSIYEAGNSYEQYF. The CDR3 bases that were read are TGTGCCAGCAGCATCTATGAAGCGGGGAACTCCTACGAG.

This clone was recorded many times. One end of the junction varies from germline; a read error may be responsible. The sequenced CDR3 bases are TGCGCCAGCAGCCAGAGGCAATGGGAGACC. This encodes CASSQRQWET. The full CDR3 is CASSQRQWETQYF. The V and J genes are TRBV4-2 and TRBJ2-5, with D hard to call. Read sequence stops 3 residues before the CDR3 end, and the germline J gene provides the missing end. Germline values: CDR1 LGHNA, CDR2 YNFKEQ. This CDR3 spans 13 amino acids.

This clone has at least ten counts. CDR3 protein: CATSDLGLAKNIQYF. The sequenced part of the CDR3 DNA is TGTGCCACCAGTGATTTGGGGCTAGCCAAAAACATT. V and J are TRBV24-1 and TRBJ2-4; D uncertain. The DNA ends 3 residues before the CDR3 does, and the rest of the CDR3 is filled in from the germline J gene. CDR3 length: 15 amino acids. From germline, CDR1 is KGHDR and CDR2 SFDVKD. Deletions cut 0 bases from V and 0 bases from J, with 5 bases between.

This clone was seen repeatedly, ten times or more. The read finishes 3 residues shy of the CDR3 end, and the germline J gene is used to complete it. The V call is TRBV7-9, the J call TRBJ2-7; D might be TRBD2 (6 bases). Germline V gene lookup returns CDR1 SEHNR and CDR2 FQNEAQ (reference sequence). Trimming cost V 5 bases and J 0 bases, with 14 bases left between them. The CDR3 is 15 amino acids. CDR3 in amino acids: CASSPGLYNSYEQYF. CDR3 bases read: TGTGCCAGCAGCCCGGGACTTTACAACTCCTACGAG.